Presented here are 6 T cell receptor beta chains from one specimen sequenced in a study of cytomegalovirus exposure and HLA in healthy donors. 60 Vbeta and 13 Jbeta primers were used in PCR. Sequencing was performed with immunoSEQ multiplex PCR; in TCRdb, only in-frame clones are kept and a portion is missing. The listing contains 180,000 or so clones. The sequencing sample was made of PBMCs. These receptor sequences come from a boy younger than 18 in good health and CMV-seronegative.

This sequence joins TRBV27 and TRBJ1-1; TRBD1 agrees at 7 bases. Germline-derived CDR1 and CDR2 are MNHEY and SMNVEV (reference sequence). V gave up 0 bases and J gave up 7 bases; unmatched junction bases: 2. The CDR3 has 13 residues. The CDR3 loop is CASSLSGDSEAFF. CDR3 in DNA: TGTGCCAGCAGTTTATCGGGGGACAGTGAAGCTTTCTTT.

J is TRBJ1-2 and V is TRBV30; no clear D. This CDR3 is built from 15 residues. V lost 0 bases, J lost 4 bases, and 15 bases lay in between. CDR1 and CDR2 from the germline V gene are GTSNPN and SVGIG (reference sequence). The CDR3 nucleotides read TGTGCCTGGAGTGTATCACAGTTGGGTCTCTATGGCTACACCTTC. It specifies CAWSVSQLGLYGYTF.

This chain links TRBV4-1 with TRBJ1-1; D perhaps matches TRBD1 (6 bases). The CDR3 runs 13 residues. CDR1 MGHRA and CDR2 YSYEKL come from the germline V gene. Trimming pared 0 bases from V and 9 bases from J, leaving 11 bases between. CDR3 nucleotides: TGCGCCAGCAGCCAAGATACACAGGGCAAAGCTTTCTTT. This sequence encodes CASSQDTQGKAFF.

The chain joins TRBV5-6 to TRBJ2-1, with 9 bases lining up with TRBD2. V shed 4 bases, J shed 6 bases, and the junction held 11 bases outside the gene matches. This CDR3 is 16 amino acids long. Germline assignment: CDR1 SGHDT and CDR2 YYEEEE. Here the CDR3 reads CASSSTLAGGGNEQFF. The CDR3 DNA reads as TGTGCCAGCAGCAGCACCTTGGCGGGGGGGGGCAATGAGCAGTTCTTC. The whole variable domain, filled in from reference TRBV5-6 and TRBJ2-1, reads DAGVTQSPTHLIKTRGQQVTLRCSPKSGHDTVSWYQQALGQGPQFIFQYYEEEERQRGNFPDRFSGHQFPNYSSELNVNALLLGDSALYLCASSSTLAGGGNEQFFGPGTRLTVL.

The rearrangement uses TRBV7-8 and TRBJ2-1; TRBD2 is a possible D gene (6 bases). Trimming removed 1 base at V and 4 bases at J, with 14 bases between. CDR3 length equals 16 residues. Germline V CDR1 and CDR2: SGHVS, FQNEAQ. CDR3 loop: CASSLVGGTSYNEQFF. The CDR3 DNA follows: TGTGCCAGCAGCTTAGTCGGCGGGACCTCTTACAATGAGCAGTTCTTC. Based on the CDR3 plus reference TRBV7-8 and TRBJ2-1, the full variable domain is GAGVSQSPRYKVAKRGQDVALRCDPISGHVSLFWYQQALGQGPEFLTYFQNEAQLDKSGLPSDRFFAERPEGSVSTLKIQRTQQEDSAVYLCASSLVGGTSYNEQFFGPGTRLTVL.

This sequence joins TRBV4-1 and TRBJ2-3; TRBD2 agrees at 8 bases. Germline V gene lookup returns CDR1 MGHRA and CDR2 YSYEKL. V lost 3 bases to trimming and J lost 3 bases; unmatched junction nucleotides: 11. This CDR3 is built from 17 residues. The CDR3 protein is CASSHPTKRGKTDTQYF. The CDR3 DNA reads as TGCGCCAGCAGCCATCCCACGAAGCGGGGGAAGACAGATACGCAGTATTTT.